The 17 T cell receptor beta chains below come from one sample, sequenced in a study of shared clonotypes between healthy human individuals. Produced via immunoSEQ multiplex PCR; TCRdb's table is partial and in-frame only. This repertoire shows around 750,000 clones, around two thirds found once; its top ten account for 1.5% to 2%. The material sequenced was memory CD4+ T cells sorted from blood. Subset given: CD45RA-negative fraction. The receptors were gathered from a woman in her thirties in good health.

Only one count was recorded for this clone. The CDR3 DNA sequence: TGTGCCAGTAGTATCAGGTTTGAGGGGACCCAGTACTTC. Amino acids: CASSIRFEGTQYF. V and J are TRBV19 and TRBJ2-5, with D perhaps matching TRBD2 (5 bases). V was shortened by 3 bases and J by 7 bases, with 12 bases between the two germline ends. The germline V gene has CDR1 LNHDA and CDR2 SQIVND (reference sequence). CDR3 length: 13 residues.

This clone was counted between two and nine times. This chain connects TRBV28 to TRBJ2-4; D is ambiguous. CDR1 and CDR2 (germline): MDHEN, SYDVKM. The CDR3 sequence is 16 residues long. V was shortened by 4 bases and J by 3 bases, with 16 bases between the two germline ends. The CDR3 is CASSSPFTGVKNIQYF. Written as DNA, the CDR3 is TGTGCCAGCAGTTCCCCCTTCACGGGCGTCAAAAACATTCAGTACTTC.

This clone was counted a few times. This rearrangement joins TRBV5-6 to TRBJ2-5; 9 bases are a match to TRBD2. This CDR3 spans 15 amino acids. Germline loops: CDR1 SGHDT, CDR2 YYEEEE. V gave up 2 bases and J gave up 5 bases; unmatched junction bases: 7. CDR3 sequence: CASSFRSSGTETQYF. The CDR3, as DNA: TGTGCCAGCAGCTTTCGGTCTAGCGGGACGGAGACCCAGTACTTC.

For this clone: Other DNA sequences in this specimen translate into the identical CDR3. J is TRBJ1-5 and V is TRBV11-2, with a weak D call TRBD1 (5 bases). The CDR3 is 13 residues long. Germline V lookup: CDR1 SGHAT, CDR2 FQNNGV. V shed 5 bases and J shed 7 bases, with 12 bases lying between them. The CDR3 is CASSQGGGQPQHF. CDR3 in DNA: TGTGCCAGCAGCCAGGGAGGAGGGCAGCCCCAGCATTTT.

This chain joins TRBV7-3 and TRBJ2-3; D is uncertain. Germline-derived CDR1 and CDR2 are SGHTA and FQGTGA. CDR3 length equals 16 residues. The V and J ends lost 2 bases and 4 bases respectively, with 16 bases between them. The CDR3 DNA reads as TGTGCCAGCAGCTTATTCCCCCGGAAGGGTGCAGATACGCAGTATTTT. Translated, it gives CASSLFPRKGADTQYF.

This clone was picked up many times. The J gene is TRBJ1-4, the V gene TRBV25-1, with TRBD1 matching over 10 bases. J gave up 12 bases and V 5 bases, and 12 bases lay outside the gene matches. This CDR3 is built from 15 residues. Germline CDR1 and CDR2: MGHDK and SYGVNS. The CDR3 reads CASSTYGTGVPELFF. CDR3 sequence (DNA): TGTGCCAGCAGTACCTACGGGACAGGGGTTCCCGAACTGTTTTTT.

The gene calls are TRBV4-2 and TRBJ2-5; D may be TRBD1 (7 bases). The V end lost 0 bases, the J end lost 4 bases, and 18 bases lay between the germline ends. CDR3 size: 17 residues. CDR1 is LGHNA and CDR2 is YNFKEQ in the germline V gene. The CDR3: CASSQDSRSRGAETQYF. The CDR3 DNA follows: TGTGCCAGCAGCCAAGATTCTAGGTCCAGGGGGGCAGAGACCCAGTACTTC.

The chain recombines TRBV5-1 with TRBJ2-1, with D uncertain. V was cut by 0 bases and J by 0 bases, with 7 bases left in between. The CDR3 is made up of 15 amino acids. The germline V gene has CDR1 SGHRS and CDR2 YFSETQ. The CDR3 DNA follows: TGCGCCAGCAGCTTGGATTGGAGCTCCTACAATGAGCAGTTCTTC. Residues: CASSLDWSSYNEQFF.

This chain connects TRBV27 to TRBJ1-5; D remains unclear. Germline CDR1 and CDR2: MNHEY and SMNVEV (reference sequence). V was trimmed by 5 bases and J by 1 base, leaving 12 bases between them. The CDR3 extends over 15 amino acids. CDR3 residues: CASSPDRKSNQPQHF. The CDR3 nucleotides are TGTGCCAGCAGTCCGGACCGGAAGAGCAATCAGCCCCAGCATTTT.

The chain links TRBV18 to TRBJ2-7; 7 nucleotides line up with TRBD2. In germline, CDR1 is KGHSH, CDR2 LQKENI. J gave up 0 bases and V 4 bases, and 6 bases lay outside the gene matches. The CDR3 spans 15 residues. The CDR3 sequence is CASSLDSGLSYEQYF. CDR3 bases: TGTGCCAGCTCACTAGATAGCGGGCTCTCCTACGAGCAGTACTTC.

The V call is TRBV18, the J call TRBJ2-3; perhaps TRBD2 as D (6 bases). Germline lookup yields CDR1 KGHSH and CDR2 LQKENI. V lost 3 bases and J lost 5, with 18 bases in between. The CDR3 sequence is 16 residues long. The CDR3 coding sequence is TGTGCCAGCTCACCCCGGGAGTTGAAGGGGAGAGATACGCAGTATTTT. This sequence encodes CASSPRELKGRDTQYF.

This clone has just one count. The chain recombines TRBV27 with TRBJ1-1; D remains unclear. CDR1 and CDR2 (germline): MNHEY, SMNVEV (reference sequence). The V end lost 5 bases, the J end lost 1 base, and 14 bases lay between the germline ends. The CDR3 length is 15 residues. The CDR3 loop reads CASSQSRFPNTEAFF. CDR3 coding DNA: TGTGCCAGCAGTCAGTCAAGGTTCCCGAACACTGAAGCTTTCTTT.

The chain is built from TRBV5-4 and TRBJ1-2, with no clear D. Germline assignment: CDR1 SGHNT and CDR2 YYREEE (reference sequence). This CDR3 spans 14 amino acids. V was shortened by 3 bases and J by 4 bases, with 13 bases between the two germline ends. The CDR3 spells CASSSAGSVYGYTF. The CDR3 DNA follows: TGTGCCAGCAGCTCCGCTGGGTCCGTCTATGGCTACACCTTC.

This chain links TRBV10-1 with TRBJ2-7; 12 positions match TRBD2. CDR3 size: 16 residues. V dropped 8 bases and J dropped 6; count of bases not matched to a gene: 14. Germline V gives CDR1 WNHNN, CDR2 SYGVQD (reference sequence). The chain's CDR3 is CASGSIGLAGFSEQYF. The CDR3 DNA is TGCGCCAGCGGGTCCATAGGACTAGCGGGATTCTCCGAGCAGTACTTC.

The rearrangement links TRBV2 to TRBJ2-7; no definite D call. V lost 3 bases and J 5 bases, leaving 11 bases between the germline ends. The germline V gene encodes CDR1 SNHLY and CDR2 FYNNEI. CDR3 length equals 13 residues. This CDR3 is CASSDMGMHEQYF. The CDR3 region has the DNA TGTGCCAGCAGTGACATGGGGATGCACGAGCAGTACTTC.

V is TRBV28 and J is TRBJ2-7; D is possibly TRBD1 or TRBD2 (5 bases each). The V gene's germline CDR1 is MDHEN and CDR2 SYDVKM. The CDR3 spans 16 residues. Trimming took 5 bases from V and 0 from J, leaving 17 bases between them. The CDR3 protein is CASSPAEGRNSYEQYF. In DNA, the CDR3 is TGTGCCAGCAGTCCAGCCGAGGGGCGGAACTCCTACGAGCAGTACTTC.

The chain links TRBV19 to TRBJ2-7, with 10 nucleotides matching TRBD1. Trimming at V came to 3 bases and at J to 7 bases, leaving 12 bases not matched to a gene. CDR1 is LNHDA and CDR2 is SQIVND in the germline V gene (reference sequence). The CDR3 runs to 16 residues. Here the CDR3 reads CASSMGRDRGIGEQYF. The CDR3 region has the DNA TGTGCCAGTAGTATGGGACGGGACAGGGGAATCGGGGAGCAGTACTTC. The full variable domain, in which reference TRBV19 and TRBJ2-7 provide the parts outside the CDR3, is DGGITQSPKYLFRKEGQNVTLSCEQNLNHDAMYWYRQDPGQGLRLIYYSQIVNDFQKGDIAEGYSVSREKKESFPLTVTSAQKNPTAFYLCASSMGRDRGIGEQYFGPGTRLTVT.